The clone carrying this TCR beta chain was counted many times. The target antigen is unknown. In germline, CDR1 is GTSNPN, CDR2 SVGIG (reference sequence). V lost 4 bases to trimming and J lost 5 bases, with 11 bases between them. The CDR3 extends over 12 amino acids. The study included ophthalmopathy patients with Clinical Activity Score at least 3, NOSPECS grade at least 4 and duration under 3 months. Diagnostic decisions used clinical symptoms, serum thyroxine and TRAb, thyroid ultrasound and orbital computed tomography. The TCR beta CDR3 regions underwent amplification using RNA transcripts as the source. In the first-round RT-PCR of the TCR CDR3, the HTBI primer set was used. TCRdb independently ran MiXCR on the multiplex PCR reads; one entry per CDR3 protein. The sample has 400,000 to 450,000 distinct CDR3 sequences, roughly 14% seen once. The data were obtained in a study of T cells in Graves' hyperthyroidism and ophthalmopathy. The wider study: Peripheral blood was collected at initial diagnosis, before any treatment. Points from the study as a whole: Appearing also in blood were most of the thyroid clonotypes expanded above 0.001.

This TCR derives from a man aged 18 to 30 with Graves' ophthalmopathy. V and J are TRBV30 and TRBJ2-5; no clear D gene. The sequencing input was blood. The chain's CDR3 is CAWTGRRETQYF. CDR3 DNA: TGTGCCTGGACGGGCCGTCGGGAGACCCAGTACTTC.